Listed below are T cell receptor beta chains from one sample, sequenced in a study of T cell changes during pregnancy in multiple sclerosis. Assay: immunoSEQ multiplex PCR; the TCRdb copy retains only in-frame clones and omits some. The table lists tens of thousands of clones, about 93% of them singletons. The sequencing here drew on CD4+ T cells from peripheral blood mononuclear cells, taken after pregnancy. These receptors came from a female donor in good health, enrolled as a control in a pregnancy study. The CDR3 runs from the conserved cysteine through the conserved F or W. Fields, in order: V gene, clone size, J gene, D gene, CDR3 protein, CDR3 DNA. The D gene is left open where the match is weak. Clone size is shown for a subset of rows, as once, few, many or a class of expanded clone.

V: TRBV29-1
size: -
J: TRBJ1-1
D: -
CDR3: CSVRSGRTMNTEAFF
DNA: TGCAGCGTTCGATCGGGGAGGACCATGAACACTGAAGCTTTCTTT

V: TRBV28
size: -
J: TRBJ2-7
D: TRBD1
CDR3: CASSRRTGGPYEQYF
DNA: TGTGCCAGCAGTCGGAGGACAGGGGGCCCCTACGAGCAGTACTTC

V: TRBV7-8
size: once
J: TRBJ2-7
D: TRBD2
CDR3: CASFGAGAYEQYF
DNA: TGTGCCAGCTTCGGGGCGGGAGCCTACGAGCAGTACTTC

V: TRBV5-1
size: -
J: TRBJ1-1
D: TRBD1
CDR3: CASRQQTGVGTEAFF
DNA: TGCGCCAGCAGGCAACAGACAGGGGTTGGAACTGAAGCTTTCTTT

V: TRBV7-2
size: -
J: TRBJ2-2
D: -
CDR3: CASSLVSGTGELFF
DNA: TGTGCCAGCAGCTTAGTCTCAGGAACCGGGGAGCTGTTTTTT

V: TRBV9
size: -
J: TRBJ2-2
D: TRBD2
CDR3: CASNRGGPRTGELFF
DNA: TGTGCCAGCAACCGCGGGGGGCCCAGAACCGGGGAGCTGTTTTTT

V: TRBV11-2
size: -
J: TRBJ2-5
D: TRBD2
CDR3: CASSSGLVGETQYF
DNA: TGTGCCAGCAGCTCAGGACTAGTCGGAGAGACCCAGTACTTC

V: TRBV6-5
size: -
J: TRBJ2-2
D: TRBD1
CDR3: CASSYLTGGAGELFF
DNA: TGTGCCAGCAGTTACTTGACAGGGGGCGCCGGGGAGCTGTTTTTT

V: TRBV7-9
size: -
J: TRBJ2-2
D: -
CDR3: CASSLEIRRDEELFF
DNA: TGTGCCAGCAGCTTAGAAATCAGGAGGGATGAAGAGCTGTTTTTT

V: TRBV2
size: -
J: TRBJ2-7
D: TRBD1
CDR3: CASTPEQGAYEQYF
DNA: TGTGCCAGCACCCCTGAACAGGGGGCTTACGAGCAGTACTTC

V: TRBV6-1
size: -
J: TRBJ2-7
D: TRBD1
CDR3: CASSEAAGTGLYF
DNA: TGTGCCAGCAGTGAAGCGGCCGGGACAGGGCTGTACTTC

V: TRBV7-2
size: -
J: TRBJ2-3
D: TRBD2
CDR3: CASSLFQAGGTDTQYF
DNA: TGTGCCAGCAGCTTATTTCAGGCGGGGGGCACAGATACGCAGTATTTT

V: TRBV6-1
size: -
J: TRBJ2-7
D: TRBD2
CDR3: CASGVSSGINEQYF
DNA: TGTGCCAGCGGAGTTTCAAGCGGGATCAACGAGCAGTACTTC

V: TRBV6-5
size: -
J: TRBJ1-2
D: -
CDR3: CASSYDSGGLYGYTF
DNA: TGTGCCAGCAGTTACGATTCGGGGGGACTCTATGGCTACACCTTC

V: TRBV27
size: once
J: TRBJ2-3
D: TRBD2
CDR3: CASSLVAGELSDTQYF
DNA: TGTGCCAGCAGTTTAGTTGCGGGGGAGCTTTCAGATACGCAGTATTTT

V: TRBV5-1
size: -
J: TRBJ2-3
D: TRBD2
CDR3: CASSILADRTDTQYF
DNA: TGCGCCAGCAGCATACTAGCGGATCGGACAGATACGCAGTATTTT

V: TRBV11-3
size: -
J: TRBJ2-2
D: TRBD1
CDR3: CASSTRDSSGTGELFF
DNA: TGTGCCAGCAGCACCCGGGACAGCTCGGGCACCGGGGAGCTGTTTTTT

V: TRBV4-1
size: -
J: TRBJ2-7
D: TRBD2
CDR3: CASSQGLFGEGKMAEQYF
DNA: TGCGCCAGCAGCCAAGGGTTATTTGGGGAGGGGAAGATGGCCGAGCAGTACTTC

V: TRBV18
size: -
J: TRBJ1-5
D: TRBD1
CDR3: CASSSAGTGTHQPQHF
DNA: TGTGCCAGCTCATCGGCCGGGACAGGTACTCATCAGCCCCAGCATTTT

V: TRBV19
size: -
J: TRBJ1-1
D: TRBD1
CDR3: CASSMSADRVAFF
DNA: TGTGCCAGTAGTATGTCTGCGGACAGGGTGGCTTTCTTT

V: TRBV2
size: -
J: TRBJ2-3
D: -
CDR3: CASKGRGGQSDTQYF
DNA: TGTGCCAGCAAAGGAAGGGGGGGGCAGTCAGATACGCAGTATTTT

V: TRBV5-4
size: -
J: TRBJ2-4
D: TRBD2
CDR3: CASSQGLAGALEKNIQYF
DNA: TGTGCCAGCAGCCAGGGACTAGCGGGAGCCCTCGAAAAAAACATTCAGTACTTC

V: TRBV18
size: -
J: TRBJ2-5
D: -
CDR3: CASSPAPIQETQYF
DNA: TGTGCCAGCTCACCAGCGCCAATACAAGAGACCCAGTACTTC

V: TRBV5-4
size: -
J: TRBJ2-7
D: -
CDR3: CASSLSSYEQYF
DNA: TGTGCCAGCAGCCTGAGCTCCTACGAGCAGTACTTC

V: TRBV27
size: -
J: TRBJ2-1
D: TRBD2
CDR3: CASSWTSGYNEQFF
DNA: TGTGCCAGCAGTTGGACTAGCGGTTACAATGAGCAGTTCTTC

V: TRBV19
size: -
J: TRBJ2-1
D: -
CDR3: CASSPRYFTDPNEQFF
DNA: TGTGCCAGTAGTCCACGATACTTTACAGATCCCAATGAGCAGTTCTTC

V: TRBV28
size: -
J: TRBJ1-2
D: -
CDR3: CASSLTGGGGDYGYTF
DNA: TGTGCCAGCAGTTTAACAGGAGGCGGAGGGGACTATGGCTACACCTTC

V: TRBV6-6
size: -
J: TRBJ1-3
D: TRBD1
CDR3: CASKPGQGEAGNTIYF
DNA: TGTGCCAGCAAACCGGGACAGGGAGAGGCTGGAAACACCATATATTTT

V: TRBV18
size: -
J: TRBJ1-5
D: -
CDR3: CASSPNDIGNQPQHF
DNA: TGTGCCAGCTCACCGAACGACATAGGTAATCAGCCCCAGCATTTT

V: TRBV7-2
size: few
J: TRBJ1-3
D: -
CDR3: CASSPASVHSGNTIYF
DNA: TGTGCCAGCAGCCCAGCAAGCGTACACTCTGGAAACACCATATATTTT

V: TRBV10-3
size: -
J: TRBJ2-1
D: TRBD2
CDR3: CAIRGGGPTSGTSSYNEQFF
DNA: TGTGCCATCAGGGGAGGGGGGCCAACTAGCGGCACCAGCTCCTACAATGAGCAGTTCTTC

V: TRBV29-1
size: -
J: TRBJ1-1
D: -
CDR3: CSVEKRGTMNTEAFF
DNA: TGCAGCGTTGAAAAGAGGGGGACCATGAACACTGAAGCTTTCTTT

V: TRBV7-9
size: -
J: TRBJ2-7
D: -
CDR3: CASSLVSSRRGEQYF
DNA: TGTGCCAGCAGCTTAGTTTCTTCGCGAAGGGGCGAGCAGTACTTC

V: TRBV19
size: -
J: TRBJ1-5
D: TRBD1
CDR3: CASNRGDFNQPQHF
DNA: TGTGCCAGTAACAGGGGGGATTTTAATCAGCCCCAGCATTTT

V: TRBV5-6
size: once
J: TRBJ1-2
D: -
CDR3: CASSIRQVRSYGYTF
DNA: TGTGCCAGCAGCATCCGACAGGTGCGCAGCTATGGCTACACCTTC

V: TRBV6-5
size: -
J: TRBJ1-2
D: -
CDR3: CASSLGGWGYTF
DNA: TGTGCCAGCAGTTTGGGGGGTTGGGGCTACACCTTC

V: TRBV7-9
size: -
J: TRBJ2-5
D: TRBD1
CDR3: CASSQGQYQETQYF
DNA: TGTGCCAGCAGCCAGGGACAGTACCAAGAGACCCAGTACTTC

V: TRBV27
size: -
J: TRBJ1-1
D: -
CDR3: CASSRSPGAEAFF
DNA: TGTGCCAGCAGTAGGAGCCCCGGAGCTGAAGCTTTCTTT

V: TRBV2
size: -
J: TRBJ2-5
D: -
CDR3: CASRGLETQYF
DNA: TGTGCCAGTAGGGGCCTAGAGACCCAGTACTTC

V: TRBV5-6
size: -
J: TRBJ2-4
D: TRBD1
CDR3: CASSLTGTGNIQYF
DNA: TGTGCCAGCAGCTTGACAGGGACAGGGAACATTCAGTACTTC

V: TRBV11-3
size: -
J: TRBJ2-1
D: TRBD1
CDR3: CASSTRGPGGNEQFF
DNA: TGTGCCAGCAGCACAAGAGGTCCAGGGGGCAATGAGCAGTTCTTC

V: TRBV27
size: -
J: TRBJ1-5
D: -
CDR3: CASSLNGGNQPQHF
DNA: TGTGCCAGCAGTTTAAACGGAGGCAATCAGCCCCAGCATTTT

V: TRBV7-9
size: -
J: TRBJ1-6
D: -
CDR3: CASSLAGSSSSPLHF
DNA: TGTGCCAGCAGCTTAGCGGGCAGTAGTAGTTCACCCCTCCACTTT

V: TRBV7-9
size: -
J: TRBJ1-4
D: TRBD1
CDR3: CASSSTGTDYEKLFF
DNA: TGTGCCAGCAGCTCAACCGGGACAGACTATGAAAAACTGTTTTTT

V: TRBV9
size: -
J: TRBJ2-5
D: TRBD2
CDR3: CASSASGGGETQYF
DNA: TGTGCCAGCAGCGCTAGCGGGGGTGGAGAGACCCAGTACTTC

V: TRBV6-1
size: -
J: TRBJ1-1
D: TRBD1
CDR3: CASRLTGAIEAFF
DNA: TGTGCCAGCAGGTTGACAGGGGCAATTGAAGCTTTCTTT

V: TRBV29-1
size: -
J: TRBJ1-1
D: -
CDR3: CSADRGNTEAFF
DNA: TGCAGCGCCGATCGAGGGAACACTGAAGCTTTCTTT

V: TRBV19
size: -
J: TRBJ1-1
D: -
CDR3: CASITGNTEAFF
DNA: TGTGCCAGCATAACAGGGAACACTGAAGCTTTCTTT

V: TRBV9
size: -
J: TRBJ2-7
D: TRBD1
CDR3: CASSPVGTGYEQYF
DNA: TGTGCCAGCAGCCCGGTCGGGACAGGATACGAGCAGTACTTC

V: TRBV6-1
size: -
J: TRBJ1-5
D: TRBD1
CDR3: CAIRRDSLNQPQHF
DNA: TGTGCCATCCGGAGGGACAGTCTCAATCAGCCCCAGCATTTT

V: TRBV7-6
size: -
J: TRBJ2-1
D: TRBD2
CDR3: CASSLGGLEKFF
DNA: TGTGCCAGCAGCTTAGGAGGACTAGAGAAGTTCTTC

V: TRBV5-1
size: -
J: TRBJ2-5
D: TRBD2
CDR3: CASSLDAGTMLETQYF
DNA: TGCGCCAGCAGCTTGGACGCCGGGACTATGTTAGAGACCCAGTACTTC

V: TRBV4-2
size: -
J: TRBJ2-1
D: TRBD2
CDR3: CASSQVWGTSGSGYNEQFF
DNA: TGTGCCAGCAGCCAAGTTTGGGGGACTAGCGGGAGTGGTTACAATGAGCAGTTCTTC

V: TRBV4-3
size: few
J: TRBJ1-1
D: TRBD1
CDR3: CASSQARDRTFF
DNA: TGCGCCAGCAGCCAAGCCCGGGACAGGACTTTCTTT

V: TRBV28
size: once
J: TRBJ1-2
D: -
CDR3: CASSPLVSSNYGYTF
DNA: TGTGCCAGCAGTCCCCTTGTTAGCAGTAACTATGGCTACACCTTC

V: TRBV2
size: -
J: TRBJ1-5
D: -
CDR3: CASTNRAYQPQHF
DNA: TGTGCCAGCACGAACAGGGCTTACCAGCCCCAGCATTTT

V: TRBV6-6
size: -
J: TRBJ2-7
D: -
CDR3: CASREQGYEQYF
DNA: TGTGCCAGCAGGGAACAGGGTTACGAGCAGTACTTC

V: TRBV2
size: -
J: TRBJ2-4
D: TRBD1
CDR3: CASSGPGTEKYF
DNA: TGTGCCAGCAGCGGACCCGGGACAGAGAAGTACTTC